This TCR beta chain was retrieved from a study of cytomegalovirus exposure and HLA in healthy donors. The ends were cut back, 6 bases at V and 0 bases at J, with 9 bases in the middle. This CDR3 has 14 residues. Germline V gene sequence: CDR1 SNHLY, CDR2 FYNNEI. Broader study findings: TRBV6-2, TRBV6-3 and other indistinguishable V segments were excluded. Productive status was seen about 90% or about 30% of the time for most TCR beta V segments in an earlier analysis.

Concerning this clone itself: The antigen is unknown.

Use of 60 Vbeta and 13 Jbeta primers characterized the PCR. Assay: immunoSEQ multiplex PCR; the TCRdb copy retains only in-frame clones and omits some. Recorded here are about 200,000 clones; the top ten clones represent over 0.95%. The J gene is TRBJ1-3, the V gene TRBV2; D unclear. This receptor was taken from a girl aged 2-10 years in good health and CMV-seropositive. The material sequenced was PBMCs. CDR3 sequence: CASRETLSGNTIYF. CDR3 DNA sequence: TGTGCCAGCAGGGAGACCCTCTCTGGAAACACCATATATTTT.